This T cell receptor beta chain was captured by sequencing in a study of cytomegalovirus exposure and HLA in healthy donors. Findings and caveats of the study: A later analysis found first-cohort TCR clusters tended to co-occur in the roughly 120 validation repertoires. The authors enumerated around 150 TCR beta chains as linked to cytomegalovirus.

These donors were members of the approximately 120-subject validation cohort, a group separate from the approximately 640-subject first cohort. Germline V gives CDR1 MGHRA, CDR2 YSYEKL. V was clipped by 3 bases and J by 6 bases; unmatched bases: 9. The CDR3 loop spans 15 amino acids. Here immunoSEQ multiplex PCR was the method, and the copy in TCRdb shows in-frame clones only, minus some. The sample shows about 120,000 clones, around 86% of them seen only once. With respect to this clone: The target antigen is unknown.

Sequences were obtained from PBMCs. V and J are TRBV4-1 and TRBJ2-7, with 9 bases fitting TRBD2. This TCR was recovered from a woman younger than 30 in good health and CMV-seronegative. CDR3 sequence reads: CASSHPWQREVEQYF. The CDR3 coding sequence is TGCGCCAGCAGCCACCCTTGGCAGCGGGAGGTCGAGCAGTACTTC.